This record covers a single T cell receptor (beta chain). This CDR3 spans 13 amino acids. CDR1 is LNHDA, CDR2 SQIVND, per germline (reference sequence). Between the trimmed V and J ends, which lost 6 bases and 4 bases, there was a span of 12 bases. Authors' analysis steps: It was from reference gene primer amplification that nucleated cell counts were estimated. The method was immunoSEQ multiplex PCR; TCRdb's version includes in-frame clones alone and lacks a portion of them. That table gives V, J and clone size, and the DNA gave D and trimming. The table includes around 130,000 clones, roughly four fifths detected once. This entry belongs to a study of blood T cell repertoires in COVID-19. Study details: Acute and convalescent COVID-19 specimens originated in the United States, Italy and Spain.

Sequences were obtained from peripheral blood. The TCR comes from a woman between 50 and 59 years old with acute or convalescent COVID-19. The chain uses TRBV19 and TRBJ1-1; D possibly corresponds to TRBD1 (5 bases). DNA of the CDR3: TGTGCCAGTAGCAGGGCGATCAGCACTGAAGCTTTCTTT. It specifies CASSRAISTEAFF.